Listed below are T cell receptor beta chains from one sample, sequenced in a study of shared clonotypes between healthy human individuals. Libraries were prepared by immunoSEQ multiplex PCR; TCRdb keeps only in-frame clonotypes and omits some of them. The sample carries millions of clones, roughly 94% recorded once. Material for sequencing was naive CD4+ T cells sorted from blood. These receptor sequences come from a man aged 18 to 29 in good health. Both conserved end residues are part of each CDR3. D genes are given only for firm matches. Some rows mark clone size as missing; the rest say once, few, many or name a class of expanded clone.

clone size	D gene	V gene	J gene	CDR3 DNA	CDR3 protein
.	.	TRBV10-1	TRBJ1-1	TGCGCCAGCGAGGGGGGCACGACGCCCAAGTTGAACACTGAAGCTTTCTTT	CASEGGTTPKLNTEAFF
.	.	TRBV2	TRBJ1-4	TGTGCCAGCAGTGACGTCGATGTACTAACTAATGAAAAACTGTTTTTT	CASSDVDVLTNEKLFF
.	.	TRBV18	TRBJ1-6	TGTGCCAGCTCCCCAGCCGAGGACTCACCCCTCCACTTT	CASSPAEDSPLHF
.	.	TRBV5-1	TRBJ2-3	TGCGCCAGCTGGGGGGCGGCCACAGATACGCAGTATTTT	CASWGAATDTQYF
.	.	TRBV18	TRBJ2-5	TGTGCCAGCTCACCTGGGACGATAGACCAAGAGACCCAGTACTTC	CASSPGTIDQETQYF
.	.	TRBV4-3	TRBJ1-4	TGCGCCAGCAGCGCCCTGCTAGAACAATACGAAAAACTGTTTTTT	CASSALLEQYEKLFF
.	.	TRBV9	TRBJ2-7	TGTGCCAGCAGCGCTTCTAGACGGGAAGGTGGGACCTACGAGCAGTACTTC	CASSASRREGGTYEQYF
.	TRBD1	TRBV7-6	TRBJ2-5	TGTGCCAGCAGCTTAAACAGGGGTGAGACCCAGTACTTC	CASSLNRGETQYF
once	.	TRBV19	TRBJ1-6	TGTGCCAGTAAGGAGGGCCCGTATAATTCACCCCTCCACTTT	CASKEGPYNSPLHF
.	.	TRBV5-1	TRBJ2-1	TGCGCCAGCAGCCCCCTCCTAGCTACCAATGAGCAGTTCTTC	CASSPLLATNEQFF
once	.	TRBV6-1	TRBJ1-5	TGTGCCAGCAGTCTCGGGGGGGTGAGCAATCAGCCCCAGCATTTT	CASSLGGVSNQPQHF
once	TRBD2	TRBV18	TRBJ2-1	TGTGCCAGCTCACCGCTAGCGGGACCGGTCTCCTACAATGAGCAGTTCTTC	CASSPLAGPVSYNEQFF
once	.	TRBV5-1	TRBJ2-2	TGCGCCAGCAGACAGGTCCCTAACACCGGGGAGCTGTTTTTT	CASRQVPNTGELFF
.	.	TRBV5-1	TRBJ1-1	TGCGCCAGCAGCTTGTCCGGGGCCTACACTGAAGCTTTCTTT	CASSLSGAYTEAFF
.	.	TRBV28	TRBJ1-5	TGTGCCAGCAGTTTACCCCCTTCGGGCAATAGCAATCAGCCCCAGCATTTT	CASSLPPSGNSNQPQHF
.	.	TRBV11-3	TRBJ1-1	TGTGCCAGCAGCCTCGGGAAGGGGAACACTGAAGCTTTCTTT	CASSLGKGNTEAFF
.	TRBD1	TRBV28	TRBJ1-1	TGTGCCAGCAGCGGACAGGTGGGGGGCACTGAAGCTTTCTTT	CASSGQVGGTEAFF
.	.	TRBV7-8	TRBJ1-2	TGTGCCAGCAGCTTAGGACCAGGGGTGGACTATGGCTACACCTTC	CASSLGPGVDYGYTF
.	TRBD1	TRBV10-3	TRBJ2-2	TGTGCCATCAGGCTACAGGGGGCCGGGGAGCTGTTTTTT	CAIRLQGAGELFF
.	.	TRBV7-2	TRBJ2-3	TGTGCCAGCAGCATAAGGGGTACGGGGCCAAGCACAGATACGCAGTATTTT	CASSIRGTGPSTDTQYF
.	TRBD2	TRBV27	TRBJ2-1	TGTGCCAGCAGAAATAGCGGGGGCAATGAGCAGTTCTTC	CASRNSGGNEQFF
.	.	TRBV6-5	TRBJ2-2	TGTGCCAGCAGTCAGACGGAATCCCACACCGGGGAGCTGTTTTTT	CASSQTESHTGELFF
.	.	TRBV7-9	TRBJ2-2	TGTGCCAGCAGCTTAGAGGGATTCGGGGAGCTGTTTTTT	CASSLEGFGELFF
.	.	TRBV11-2	TRBJ2-1	TGTGCCAGCAGCACCTCAAAACGGATATCCTACAATGAGCAGTTCTTC	CASSTSKRISYNEQFF
.	.	TRBV4-1	TRBJ1-6	TGCGCCAGCAGCCAAGACAGGGCTTCACCCCTCCACTTT	CASSQDRASPLHF
.	.	TRBV4-1	TRBJ1-3	TGCGCCAGCAGCCAAGTTACCGGGACCACCTCTGGAAACACCATATATTTT	CASSQVTGTTSGNTIYF
.	.	TRBV28	TRBJ1-4	TGTGCCAGCAGTCCAGCGGGTCTGGTAACAGGGGAAAAACTGTTTTTT	CASSPAGLVTGEKLFF
once	.	TRBV29-1	TRBJ2-1	TGCAGCGTTGACGGGCCCCGTGACTATTGGTACAATGAGCAGTTCTTC	CSVDGPRDYWYNEQFF
.	.	TRBV2	TRBJ2-1	TGTGCCAGCACTTTCCTGGGGGGCGGCAATGAGCAGTTCTTC	CASTFLGGGNEQFF
.	.	TRBV6-1	TRBJ2-7	TGTGCCAGCAGTGAAGCGATGCAAGGCCAGTTCATTTCCTACGAGCAGTACTTC	CASSEAMQGQFISYEQYF
.	TRBD1	TRBV6-6	TRBJ1-4	TGTGCCAGCCGAAGGACAGGGGTCGAAAAACTGTTTTTT	CASRRTGVEKLFF
.	TRBD1	TRBV30	TRBJ2-5	TGTGCCTGGGGAAGGGACAGGCTGCACCAAGAGACCCAGTACTTC	CAWGRDRLHQETQYF
.	.	TRBV7-3	TRBJ1-2	TGTGCCAGCAGCTTAACGTCGACAGATACCTATGGCTACACCTTC	CASSLTSTDTYGYTF
.	.	TRBV4-1	TRBJ2-2	TGCGCCAGCAGCCAGAGGGGCGGGAACACTCCCCCCGGGGAGCTGTTTTTT	CASSQRGGNTPPGELFF
.	TRBD2	TRBV5-6	TRBJ2-2	TGTGCCAGCCGGGACTACCCGAACACCGGGGAGCTGTTTTTT	CASRDYPNTGELFF
.	TRBD1	TRBV10-3	TRBJ2-6	TGTGCCATCAGTGAGACGGGGACAGCGAACTCTGGGGCCAACGTCCTGACTTTC	CAISETGTANSGANVLTF
.	TRBD1	TRBV7-2	TRBJ1-2	TGTGCCAGCAGCTTAGCGAGGGACAGAAACTATGGCTACACCTTC	CASSLARDRNYGYTF
.	.	TRBV7-7	TRBJ2-6	TGTGCTAGCAGCCCAAGCGTGGCCCTCTCTGGGGCCAACGTCCTGACTTTC	CASSPSVALSGANVLTF
.	.	TRBV5-1	TRBJ2-2	TGCGCCAGCAGCTTGGGGGACATAAACACCGGGGAGCTGTTTTTT	CASSLGDINTGELFF
.	TRBD2	TRBV5-1	TRBJ2-2	TGCGCCAGCAGCTTGGGCGGGAGGATGAACGGGGAGCTGTTTTTT	CASSLGGRMNGELFF
.	TRBD2	TRBV18	TRBJ2-7	TGTGCCAGCTCAGCTAGCGGAGGATCCTACGAGCAGTACTTC	CASSASGGSYEQYF